This entry concerns a single T cell receptor (beta chain). In the original workflow: By means of reference gene primer amplification, nucleated cell counts were estimated. Using immunoSEQ multiplex PCR, the repertoire was profiled, and TCRdb retains in-frame clones only, with some absent. Clone size and the V and J calls come from that table; the DNA yielded D and trimming. The profile covers about 180,000 clones, with roughly nine tenths appearing a single time and around 1.9% taken by the ten largest. This specimen belongs to a study of blood T cell repertoires in COVID-19. Study as a whole: Specimens from acute and convalescent COVID-19 originated in the United States, Italy and Spain. PBMCs, B-cell-depleted T cells, or T cells provided the cDNA or gDNA that made up the material.

Germline V gives CDR1 SGHKS, CDR2 YYEKEE (reference sequence). There are 13 residues in the CDR3. Trimming removed 2 bases at V and 7 bases at J, with 12 bases between. This receptor was obtained from a man younger than 35 who had recovered from COVID-19. The genes are TRBV5-5 and TRBJ1-1; D remains ambiguous. Sequencing was carried out using peripheral blood. The CDR3 DNA reads TGTGCCAGCAGCTTTCCCGGGCGGGGTGAAGCTTTCTTT. Amino acid sequence: CASSFPGRGEAFF. The complete variable domain, with remaining parts taken from reference TRBV5-5 and TRBJ1-1, reads DAGVTQSPTHLIKTRGQQVTLRCSPISGHKSVSWYQQVLGQGPQFIFQYYEKEERGRGNFPDRFSARQFPNYSSELNVNALLLGDSALYLCASSFPGRGEAFFGQGTRLTVV.